A selection of T cell receptor beta chains follows, all from one sample in a study of Ad26.COV2.S vaccination and SARS-CoV-2 variants. Only in-frame clones appear in the TCRdb table, and some are missing; sequencing was by immunoSEQ multiplex PCR. The data contain under 550,000 clones, about 93% of them seen just once; the ten biggest clones take up more than 9%. The source material was peripheral blood, sampled in a trial of Ad26.COV2.S vaccine versus placebo. The receptors stem from a person aged 18-60 years who received the Ad26.COV2.S COVID-19 vaccine or a placebo. Each CDR3 is given with its conserved first and last residue. The order of the fields is clone size, D gene, V gene, J gene, CDR3 protein, CDR3 DNA. A D gene is named only where the DNA matches it firmly. Clone size appears in some rows only: once, few, many, or a class for an expanded clone.

clone size: .; D gene: .; V gene: TRBV18; J gene: TRBJ2-1; CDR3 protein: CASSPNREMEFF; CDR3 DNA: TGTGCCAGCTCACCTAACCGGGAAATGGAGTTCTTC
clone size: .; D gene: TRBD2; V gene: TRBV7-6; J gene: TRBJ2-6; CDR3 protein: CASSRHASGRTPGANVLTF; CDR3 DNA: TGTGCCAGCAGCCGACATGCTAGCGGGAGGACCCCTGGGGCCAACGTCCTGACTTTC
clone size: .; D gene: .; V gene: TRBV24-1; J gene: TRBJ2-2; CDR3 protein: CATMPGVGTGELFF; CDR3 DNA: TGTGCCACCATGCCAGGGGTGGGCACCGGGGAGCTGTTTTTT
clone size: .; D gene: .; V gene: TRBV7-2; J gene: TRBJ2-7; CDR3 protein: CASSAPRDSLSYEQYF; CDR3 DNA: TGTGCCAGCAGCGCTCCCCGGGACTCCCTATCCTACGAGCAGTACTTC
clone size: .; D gene: TRBD1; V gene: TRBV10-2; J gene: TRBJ2-7; CDR3 protein: CASSGTEEYEQYF; CDR3 DNA: TGCGCCAGCTCCGGGACAGAAGAATACGAGCAGTACTTC
clone size: .; D gene: TRBD1; V gene: TRBV25-1; J gene: TRBJ1-6; CDR3 protein: CASSETRTGDSPLHF; CDR3 DNA: TGTGCCAGCAGTGAAACCCGGACAGGGGATTCACCCCTCCACTTT
clone size: .; D gene: TRBD2; V gene: TRBV5-1; J gene: TRBJ2-3; CDR3 protein: CASSLGTTTDTQYF; CDR3 DNA: TGCGCCAGCAGCCTGGGGACTACGACAGATACGCAGTATTTT
clone size: .; D gene: TRBD1; V gene: TRBV6-6; J gene: TRBJ1-2; CDR3 protein: CASSYPPDRDNYGYTF; CDR3 DNA: TGTGCCAGCAGTTACCCCCCCGACAGGGACAACTATGGCTACACCTTC
clone size: .; D gene: .; V gene: TRBV7-3; J gene: TRBJ2-2; CDR3 protein: CASSRDTRYTGELFF; CDR3 DNA: TGTGCCAGCAGCCGGGACACTCGTTACACCGGGGAGCTGTTTTTT
clone size: .; D gene: .; V gene: TRBV7-2; J gene: TRBJ1-2; CDR3 protein: CASSPRDTLGGYTF; CDR3 DNA: TGTGCCAGCAGCCCCCGGGACACCCTCGGTGGCTACACCTTC
clone size: .; D gene: TRBD2; V gene: TRBV6-5; J gene: TRBJ2-1; CDR3 protein: CASRREGPAEQFF; CDR3 DNA: TGTGCCAGCAGAAGGGAGGGCCCGGCTGAGCAGTTCTTC
clone size: .; D gene: TRBD1; V gene: TRBV4-1; J gene: TRBJ1-5; CDR3 protein: CASSQGTGVGPQHF; CDR3 DNA: TGCGCCAGCAGCCAAGGCACAGGGGTCGGGCCCCAGCATTTT
clone size: .; D gene: TRBD2; V gene: TRBV9; J gene: TRBJ2-5; CDR3 protein: CASSVEGTSGRYQETQYF; CDR3 DNA: TGTGCCAGCAGCGTGGAGGGGACTAGCGGGAGGTACCAAGAGACCCAGTACTTC
clone size: .; D gene: TRBD2; V gene: TRBV9; J gene: TRBJ2-3; CDR3 protein: CASSVGLAGGRDTQYF; CDR3 DNA: TGTGCCAGCAGCGTAGGACTAGCGGGAGGACGGGATACGCAGTATTTT
clone size: .; D gene: .; V gene: TRBV5-4; J gene: TRBJ2-7; CDR3 protein: CASSSRRDPKHEQYF; CDR3 DNA: TGTGCCAGCAGCTCTCGAAGGGACCCTAAACACGAGCAGTACTTC
clone size: .; D gene: .; V gene: TRBV3-1/TRBV3-2; J gene: TRBJ1-2; CDR3 protein: CASSATGPIGDTF; CDR3 DNA: TGTGCCAGCAGTGCTACCGGGCCGATCGGAGACACCTTC
clone size: .; D gene: TRBD2; V gene: TRBV14; J gene: TRBJ2-7; CDR3 protein: CASSLAAGVGEQYF; CDR3 DNA: TGTGCCAGCAGCCTGGCGGCGGGAGTTGGGGAGCAGTACTTC
clone size: .; D gene: .; V gene: TRBV28; J gene: TRBJ1-1; CDR3 protein: CASSFTGSNTEAFF; CDR3 DNA: TGTGCCAGCAGTTTCACAGGAAGTAACACTGAAGCTTTCTTT
clone size: few; D gene: .; V gene: TRBV27; J gene: TRBJ2-7; CDR3 protein: CASSFYSGAYEQYF; CDR3 DNA: TGTGCCAGCAGTTTTTACTCCGGGGCCTACGAGCAGTACTTC
clone size: .; D gene: TRBD1; V gene: TRBV9; J gene: TRBJ1-1; CDR3 protein: CASRPGQAPLNPNTEAFF; CDR3 DNA: TGTGCCAGCAGACCGGGACAGGCCCCACTTAACCCGAACACTGAAGCTTTCTTT
clone size: .; D gene: TRBD1; V gene: TRBV6-2/TRBV6-3; J gene: TRBJ1-5; CDR3 protein: CASSYFGTGTDNSNQPQHF; CDR3 DNA: TGTGCCAGCAGTTACTTCGGGACAGGCACCGATAATAGCAATCAGCCCCAGCATTTT
clone size: .; D gene: TRBD2; V gene: TRBV6-6; J gene: TRBJ2-1; CDR3 protein: CASSPRTSGSRYNEQFF; CDR3 DNA: TGTGCCAGCAGTCCCCGGACTAGCGGGAGTAGATACAATGAGCAGTTCTTC
clone size: .; D gene: .; V gene: TRBV7-2; J gene: TRBJ2-7; CDR3 protein: CASSYPSYEQYF; CDR3 DNA: TGTGCCAGCAGCTACCCCTCCTACGAGCAGTACTTC
clone size: .; D gene: .; V gene: TRBV4-1; J gene: TRBJ1-6; CDR3 protein: CASSQDQGISSYNSPLHF; CDR3 DNA: TGCGCCAGCAGCCAAGATCAGGGCATAAGCTCCTATAATTCACCCCTCCACTTT
clone size: .; D gene: TRBD2; V gene: TRBV18; J gene: TRBJ2-2; CDR3 protein: CASSPMMRTSEGGELFF; CDR3 DNA: TGTGCCAGCTCACCAATGATGCGGACTAGCGAGGGCGGGGAGCTGTTTTTT
clone size: .; D gene: TRBD1; V gene: TRBV10-3; J gene: TRBJ2-1; CDR3 protein: CAITRDRAHEQFF; CDR3 DNA: TGTGCCATCACCCGGGACAGGGCGCATGAGCAGTTCTTC
clone size: .; D gene: .; V gene: TRBV30; J gene: TRBJ1-4; CDR3 protein: CAWTPGEGEKLFF; CDR3 DNA: TGTGCCTGGACCCCAGGGGAAGGGGAAAAACTGTTTTTT
clone size: .; D gene: .; V gene: TRBV10-3; J gene: TRBJ2-5; CDR3 protein: CAIRLGAQETQYF; CDR3 DNA: TGTGCCATCCGTCTAGGGGCCCAAGAGACCCAGTACTTC
clone size: .; D gene: TRBD1; V gene: TRBV7-2; J gene: TRBJ2-7; CDR3 protein: CASSWGTDLFYEQYF; CDR3 DNA: TGTGCCAGCAGCTGGGGGACAGATCTCTTTTACGAGCAGTACTTC
clone size: .; D gene: TRBD1; V gene: TRBV27; J gene: TRBJ2-7; CDR3 protein: CASSTTRTGLYEQYF; CDR3 DNA: TGTGCCAGCAGTACCACAAGGACAGGGCTTTACGAGCAGTACTTC
clone size: .; D gene: TRBD1; V gene: TRBV12-3/TRBV12-4; J gene: TRBJ1-2; CDR3 protein: CASSPGTGDGYTF; CDR3 DNA: TGTGCCAGCAGTCCCGGGACAGGGGATGGCTACACCTTC
clone size: .; D gene: .; V gene: TRBV6-5; J gene: TRBJ1-2; CDR3 protein: CASSPQGINYGYTF; CDR3 DNA: TGTGCCAGCAGTCCCCAGGGCATCAACTATGGCTACACCTTC
clone size: once; D gene: .; V gene: TRBV5-1; J gene: TRBJ2-3; CDR3 protein: CASSLGQEGADTQYF; CDR3 DNA: TGCGCCAGCAGCTTGGGTCAGGAGGGCGCAGATACGCAGTATTTT
clone size: .; D gene: .; V gene: TRBV11-2; J gene: TRBJ1-1; CDR3 protein: CASSMNTEAFF; CDR3 DNA: TGTGCCAGCAGCATGAACACTGAAGCTTTCTTT
clone size: .; D gene: .; V gene: TRBV19; J gene: TRBJ2-1; CDR3 protein: CASRVGGNSYNEQFF; CDR3 DNA: TGTGCCAGTAGGGTTGGGGGTAATTCCTACAATGAGCAGTTCTTC
clone size: once; D gene: .; V gene: TRBV18; J gene: TRBJ1-2; CDR3 protein: CASSPGPNYGYTF; CDR3 DNA: TGTGCCAGCTCCCCCGGACCGAACTATGGCTACACCTTC
clone size: .; D gene: .; V gene: TRBV11-2; J gene: TRBJ2-6; CDR3 protein: CASSSLDGANVLTF; CDR3 DNA: TGTGCCAGCAGCTCTTTGGATGGGGCCAACGTCCTGACTTTC
clone size: once; D gene: .; V gene: TRBV28; J gene: TRBJ1-4; CDR3 protein: CASSPGGFTTNEKLFF; CDR3 DNA: TGTGCCAGCAGTCCGGGAGGGTTTACAACTAATGAAAAACTGTTTTTT
clone size: .; D gene: .; V gene: TRBV5-5; J gene: TRBJ1-6; CDR3 protein: CASSSQGQSNSPLHF; CDR3 DNA: TGTGCCAGCAGCTCCCAGGGGCAAAGTAATTCACCCCTCCACTTT
clone size: .; D gene: TRBD1; V gene: TRBV19; J gene: TRBJ2-7; CDR3 protein: CASSWGQGSYEQYF; CDR3 DNA: TGTGCCAGTAGTTGGGGACAGGGCTCATACGAGCAGTACTTC
clone size: .; D gene: .; V gene: TRBV27; J gene: TRBJ2-1; CDR3 protein: CASSFEAPFRNEQFF; CDR3 DNA: TGTGCCAGCAGTTTTGAAGCGCCCTTCCGCAATGAGCAGTTCTTC
clone size: few; D gene: TRBD1; V gene: TRBV5-8; J gene: TRBJ1-5; CDR3 protein: CASSLHQGTGRHQPQHF; CDR3 DNA: TGTGCCAGCAGCTTGCACCAGGGGACAGGGAGGCATCAGCCCCAGCATTTT
clone size: .; D gene: .; V gene: TRBV9; J gene: TRBJ2-7; CDR3 protein: CASSVAGQSYEQYF; CDR3 DNA: TGTGCCAGCAGCGTTGCCGGACAGTCCTACGAGCAGTACTTC